This T cell receptor (beta chain) derives from a study of memory CD4+ T cells and cytomegalovirus serostatus. The sort gate was single viable CD3+CD4+CD8-CD45RO+ cells for memory CD4+ T cells. The protocol was immunoSEQ multiplex PCR, while the TCRdb copy is restricted to in-frame clones and leaves out a portion. Found here are under 50,000 clones, nearly 80% of them singletons; the top ten hold 0.7% to 0.8%. The source of this sequence is an adult in good health and CMV-seronegative. The sample consisted of memory CD4+ T cells from blood.

CDR3 residues: CATSRVKDRGEQFF. The CDR3 bases are TGTGCCACCAGCAGGGTAAAGGACAGAGGGGAGCAGTTCTTC. The chain employs TRBV15 and TRBJ2-1; D may be TRBD1 (6 bases). Trimming cost V 3 bases and J 10 bases, with 16 bases left between them. The CDR3 is 14 amino acids. From germline, CDR1 is LNHNV and CDR2 YYDKDF (reference sequence).